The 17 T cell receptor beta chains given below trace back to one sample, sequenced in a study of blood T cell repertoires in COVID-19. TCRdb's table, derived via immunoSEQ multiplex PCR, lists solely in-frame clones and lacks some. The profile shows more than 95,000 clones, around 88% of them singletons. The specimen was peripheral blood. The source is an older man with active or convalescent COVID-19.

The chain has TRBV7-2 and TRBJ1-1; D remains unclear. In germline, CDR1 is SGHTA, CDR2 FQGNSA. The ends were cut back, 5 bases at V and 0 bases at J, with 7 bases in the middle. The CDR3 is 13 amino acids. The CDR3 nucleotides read TGTGCCAGCAGCGGGCCCATGAACACTGAAGCTTTCTTT. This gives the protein CASSGPMNTEAFF.

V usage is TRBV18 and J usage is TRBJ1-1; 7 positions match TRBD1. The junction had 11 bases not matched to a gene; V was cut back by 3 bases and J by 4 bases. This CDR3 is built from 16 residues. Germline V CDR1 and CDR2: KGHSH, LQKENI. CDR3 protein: CASSPRQGFDGTEAFF. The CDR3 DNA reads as TGTGCCAGCTCACCGAGACAGGGATTCGATGGCACTGAAGCTTTCTTT.

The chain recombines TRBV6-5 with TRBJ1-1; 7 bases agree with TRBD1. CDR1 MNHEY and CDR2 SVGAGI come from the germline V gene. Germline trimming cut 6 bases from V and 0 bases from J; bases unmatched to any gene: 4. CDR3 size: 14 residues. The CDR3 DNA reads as TGTGCCAGCAGGGCGACAGGGTTGAACACTGAAGCTTTCTTT. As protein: CASRATGLNTEAFF.

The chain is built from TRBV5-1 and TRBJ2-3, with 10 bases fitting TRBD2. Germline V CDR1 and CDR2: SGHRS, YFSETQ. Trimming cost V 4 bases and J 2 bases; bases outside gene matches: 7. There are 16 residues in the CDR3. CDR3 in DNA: TGCGCCAGCAGCCCTATAGCGGGGGGCGTCACAGATACGCAGTATTTT. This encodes CASSPIAGGVTDTQYF.

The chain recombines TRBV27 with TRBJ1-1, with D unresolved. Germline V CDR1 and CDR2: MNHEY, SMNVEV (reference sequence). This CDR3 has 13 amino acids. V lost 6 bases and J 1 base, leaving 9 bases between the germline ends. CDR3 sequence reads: CASRADQNTEAFF. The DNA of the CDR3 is TGTGCCAGCAGGGCTGATCAGAACACTGAAGCTTTCTTT.

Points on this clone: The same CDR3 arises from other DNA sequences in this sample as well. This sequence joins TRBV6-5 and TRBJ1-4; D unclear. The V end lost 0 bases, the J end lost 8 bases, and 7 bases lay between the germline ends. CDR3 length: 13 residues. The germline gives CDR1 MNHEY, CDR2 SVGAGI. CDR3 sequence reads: CASSYSPGEKLFF. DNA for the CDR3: TGTGCCAGCAGTTACTCTCCAGGAGAAAAACTGTTTTTT.

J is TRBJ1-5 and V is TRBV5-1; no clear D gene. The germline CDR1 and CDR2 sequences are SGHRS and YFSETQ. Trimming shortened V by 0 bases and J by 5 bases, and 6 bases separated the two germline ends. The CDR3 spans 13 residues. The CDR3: CASSLGADQPQHF. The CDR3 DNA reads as TGCGCCAGCAGCTTGGGCGCCGATCAGCCCCAGCATTTT.

Here the CDR3 reads CASSLVPTDSGANVLTF. Here the CDR3 DNA reads TGCGCCAGCAGCTTGGTCCCGACTGACTCTGGGGCCAACGTCCTGACTTTC. The chain employs TRBV5-1 and TRBJ2-6; the D is unclear. V shed 0 bases and J shed 0 bases, with 10 bases lying between them. The CDR3 totals 17 residues. The V gene's germline CDR1 is SGHRS and CDR2 YFSETQ.

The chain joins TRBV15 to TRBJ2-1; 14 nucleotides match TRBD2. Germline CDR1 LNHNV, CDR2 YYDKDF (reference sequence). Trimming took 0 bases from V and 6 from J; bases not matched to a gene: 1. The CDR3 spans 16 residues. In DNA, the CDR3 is TGTGCCACCAGCAGAGAGGGACTAGCGGGGGCCAATGAGCAGTTCTTC. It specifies CATSREGLAGANEQFF. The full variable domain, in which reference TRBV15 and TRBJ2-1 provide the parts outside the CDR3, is DAMVIQNPRYQVTQFGKPVTLSCSQTLNHNVMYWYQQKSSQAPKLLFHYYDKDFNNEADTPDNFQSRRPNTSFCFLDIRSPGLGDTAMYLCATSREGLAGANEQFFGPGTRLTVL.

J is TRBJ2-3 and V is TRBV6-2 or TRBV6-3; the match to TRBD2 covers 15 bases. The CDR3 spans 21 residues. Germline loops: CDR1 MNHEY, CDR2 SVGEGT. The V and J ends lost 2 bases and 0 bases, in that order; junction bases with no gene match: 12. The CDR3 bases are TGTGCCAGCAGTTACCAGACGGGAAGGGGACTAGCGGGGGGCAGCACAGATACGCAGTATTTT. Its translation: CASSYQTGRGLAGGSTDTQYF.

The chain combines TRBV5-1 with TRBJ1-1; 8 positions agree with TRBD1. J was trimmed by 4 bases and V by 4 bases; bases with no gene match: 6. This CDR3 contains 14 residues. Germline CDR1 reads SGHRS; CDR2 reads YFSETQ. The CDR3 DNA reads TGCGCCAGCAGCACTGACAGGGGAGGCACTGAAGCTTTCTTT. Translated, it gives CASSTDRGGTEAFF.

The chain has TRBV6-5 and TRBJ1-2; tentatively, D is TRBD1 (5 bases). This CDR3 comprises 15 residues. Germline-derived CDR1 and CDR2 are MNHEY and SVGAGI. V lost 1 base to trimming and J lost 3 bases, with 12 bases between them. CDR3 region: CASSYLRAGDYGYTF. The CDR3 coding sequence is TGTGCCAGCAGTTACTTACGAGCGGGGGACTATGGCTACACCTTC.

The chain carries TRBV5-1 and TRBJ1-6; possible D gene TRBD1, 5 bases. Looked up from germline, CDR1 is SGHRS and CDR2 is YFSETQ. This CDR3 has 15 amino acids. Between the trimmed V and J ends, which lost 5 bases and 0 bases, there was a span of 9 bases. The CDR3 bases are TGCGCCAGCAGTGGGGGGAGCTCCTATAATTCACCCCTCCACTTT. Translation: CASSGGSSYNSPLHF.

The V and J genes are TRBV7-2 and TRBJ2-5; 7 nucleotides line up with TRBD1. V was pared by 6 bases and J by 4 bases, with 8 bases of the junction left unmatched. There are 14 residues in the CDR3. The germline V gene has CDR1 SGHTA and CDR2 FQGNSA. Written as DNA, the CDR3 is TGTGCCAGCAGTTTTGGGACAGTGGGAGAGACCCAGTACTTC. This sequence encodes CASSFGTVGETQYF.

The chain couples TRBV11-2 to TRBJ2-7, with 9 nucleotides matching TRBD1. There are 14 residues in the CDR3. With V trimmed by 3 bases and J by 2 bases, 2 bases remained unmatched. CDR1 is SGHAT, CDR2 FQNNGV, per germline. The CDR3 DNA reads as TGTGCCAGCAGCTTCCGGGACAGGGCCTACGAGCAGTACTTC. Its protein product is CASSFRDRAYEQYF. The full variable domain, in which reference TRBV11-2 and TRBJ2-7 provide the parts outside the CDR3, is EAGVAQSPRYKIIEKRQSVAFWCNPISGHATLYWYQQILGQGPKLLIQFQNNGVVDDSQLPKDRFSAERLKGVDSTLKIQPAKLEDSAVYLCASSFRDRAYEQYFGPGTRLTVT.

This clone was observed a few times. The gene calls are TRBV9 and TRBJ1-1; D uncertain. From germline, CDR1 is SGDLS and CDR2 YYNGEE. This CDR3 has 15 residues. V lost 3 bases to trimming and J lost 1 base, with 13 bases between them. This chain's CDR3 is CASSAQRQPNTEAFF. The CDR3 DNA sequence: TGTGCCAGCAGCGCCCAGAGACAACCGAACACTGAAGCTTTCTTT.

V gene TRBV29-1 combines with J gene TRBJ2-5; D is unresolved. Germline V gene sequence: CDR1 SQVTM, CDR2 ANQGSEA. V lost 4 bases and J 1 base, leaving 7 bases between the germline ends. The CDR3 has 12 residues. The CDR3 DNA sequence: TGCAGCGTTGGTAACAGCCAAGAGACCCAGTACTTC. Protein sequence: CSVGNSQETQYF.